This T cell receptor (beta chain) was captured by sequencing in a study of technical replicates of blood from a handful of donors. CDR1 is SGHVS, CDR2 FQNEAQ, per germline. Trimming took 1 base from V and 5 from J, leaving 15 bases between them. The CDR3 loop spans 16 amino acids. This clone occurred once. Sequencing was performed with immunoSEQ multiplex PCR; in TCRdb, only in-frame clones are kept and a portion is missing. Of 74,000 or so clones in the sample, approximately 96% are singletons; the top ten hold roughly 0.34%. V gene TRBV7-8 combines with J gene TRBJ1-5; D may be TRBD1 (5 bases). The sequence derives from a human donor in good health. Sequencing input: T cells isolated from PBMCs. The CDR3 loop reads CASSLGPVQGHQPQHF. As DNA, the CDR3 is TGTGCCAGCAGCTTAGGTCCGGTGCAGGGTCATCAGCCCCAGCATTTT.